These T cell receptor beta chains were read from a single sample in a study of circulating CD8 cells and anti-PD-1 response in melanoma. Using its own MiXCR run on the reads, TCRdb lists one record per CDR3 protein. This repertoire shows about 440 distinct CDR3 sequences, approximately 14% found once; its top ten account for about 45%. The starting material was CD8+ T cells from PBMCs, obtained at baseline or after one month of anti-PD-1 therapy (not recorded which). All receptors come from a human donor with melanoma. Each CDR3 is given with its conserved first and last residue. Each record gives: clone size, D gene, V gene, J gene, CDR3 protein, CDR3 DNA. The D gene is left open where the match is weak. Clone size is not always given. Where it is, it says once, few, many or a class for expanded clones.

clone size: large
D gene: .
V gene: TRBV27
J gene: TRBJ2-7
CDR3 protein: CASSLGGSYEQYF
CDR3 DNA: TGTGCCAGCAGTTTAGGGGGGAGCTACGAGCAGTACTTC

clone size: large
D gene: .
V gene: TRBV25-1
J gene: TRBJ1-5
CDR3 protein: CASLGRVGQPQHF
CDR3 DNA: TGTGCCAGCTTGGGCAGGGTTGGCCAGCCCCAGCATTTT

clone size: large
D gene: .
V gene: TRBV4-2
J gene: TRBJ1-1
CDR3 protein: CASSPTGGRDEAFF
CDR3 DNA: TGTGCCAGCAGCCCCACCGGGGGGCGAGATGAAGCTTTCTTT

clone size: few
D gene: TRBD1
V gene: TRBV29-1
J gene: TRBJ1-2
CDR3 protein: CSVPKGTGVGYGYTF
CDR3 DNA: TGCAGCGTGCCAAAAGGGACAGGGGTGGGCTATGGCTACACCTTC

clone size: .
D gene: .
V gene: TRBV23-1
J gene: TRBJ2-5
CDR3 protein: CARTPLAFETQYF
CDR3 DNA: TGCGCCAGGACACCCCTAGCGTTTGAGACCCAGTACTTC

clone size: large
D gene: .
V gene: TRBV2
J gene: TRBJ2-3
CDR3 protein: CASSAWAQGVSTDTQYF
CDR3 DNA: TGTGCCAGCAGCGCATGGGCGCAGGGCGTAAGCACAGATACGCAGTATTTT

clone size: large
D gene: .
V gene: TRBV27
J gene: TRBJ1-3
CDR3 protein: CASSLTVSGNTIYF
CDR3 DNA: TGTGCCAGCAGTCTTACTGTCTCTGGAAACACCATATATTTT

clone size: .
D gene: .
V gene: TRBV5-5
J gene: TRBJ2-7
CDR3 protein: CASSSEDGYEQYF
CDR3 DNA: TGTGCCAGCAGCTCCGAGGACGGGTACGAGCAGTACTTC

clone size: large
D gene: .
V gene: TRBV19
J gene: TRBJ2-6
CDR3 protein: CASKEGTGANVLTF
CDR3 DNA: TGTGCCAGTAAAGAGGGAACTGGGGCCAACGTCCTGACTTTC

clone size: large
D gene: TRBD2
V gene: TRBV19
J gene: TRBJ2-1
CDR3 protein: CASSTLAGVSDEQFF
CDR3 DNA: TGTGCCAGTAGTACACTAGCGGGAGTCTCAGATGAGCAGTTCTTC

clone size: large
D gene: .
V gene: TRBV2
J gene: TRBJ2-7
CDR3 protein: CAGGRQEQYF
CDR3 DNA: TGTGCCGGAGGGAGGCAGGAGCAGTACTTC

clone size: medium-sized
D gene: .
V gene: TRBV6-1
J gene: TRBJ2-3
CDR3 protein: CASSEPDSRTDTQYF
CDR3 DNA: TGTGCCAGCAGTGAGCCGGACAGTCGCACAGATACGCAGTATTTT

clone size: medium-sized
D gene: .
V gene: TRBV20-1
J gene: TRBJ2-7
CDR3 protein: CSARVENQYLGQYF
CDR3 DNA: TGCAGTGCTAGGGTCGAGAACCAATATCTCGGGCAGTACTTC

clone size: large
D gene: .
V gene: TRBV25-1
J gene: TRBJ2-2
CDR3 protein: CASEEGTGELFF
CDR3 DNA: TGTGCCAGCGAGGAAGGGACCGGGGAGCTGTTTTTT

clone size: few
D gene: .
V gene: TRBV12-3/TRBV12-4
J gene: TRBJ1-4
CDR3 protein: CASSSTSATNEKLFF
CDR3 DNA: TGTGCCAGCAGTTCAACCAGTGCAACTAATGAAAAACTGTTTTTT

clone size: .
D gene: .
V gene: TRBV28
J gene: TRBJ1-2
CDR3 protein: CASYLTNAYGYTF
CDR3 DNA: TGTGCCAGCTACTTGACGAACGCCTATGGCTACACCTTC

clone size: medium-sized
D gene: .
V gene: TRBV10-3
J gene: TRBJ1-2
CDR3 protein: CAISEPVGYTF
CDR3 DNA: TGTGCCATCAGTGAACCGGTGGGCTACACCTTC

clone size: medium-sized
D gene: TRBD1
V gene: TRBV20-1
J gene: TRBJ2-1
CDR3 protein: CSASGDREISNEQFF
CDR3 DNA: TGCAGTGCTAGTGGGGACAGGGAAATTTCGAATGAGCAGTTCTTC

clone size: .
D gene: .
V gene: TRBV27
J gene: TRBJ2-7
CDR3 protein: CASCLSGASGLRNEQYF
CDR3 DNA: TGTGCCAGCTGTTTATCGGGGGCTAGCGGTCTTCGCAATGAGCAGTACTTC

clone size: .
D gene: .
V gene: TRBV25-1
J gene: TRBJ1-5
CDR3 protein: CASSEGGNQPQHF
CDR3 DNA: TGTGCCAGCAGTGAGGGAGGGAATCAGCCCCAGCATTTT

clone size: hyperexpanded
D gene: TRBD1
V gene: TRBV27
J gene: TRBJ2-7
CDR3 protein: CASSHTRTGGLVEQYF
CDR3 DNA: TGTGCCAGCAGTCACACCCGGACAGGGGGCCTCGTCGAGCAGTACTTC

clone size: medium-sized
D gene: .
V gene: TRBV5-1
J gene: TRBJ1-4
CDR3 protein: CASSLVGTTNEKLFF
CDR3 DNA: TGCGCCAGCAGCTTGGTTGGGACAACTAATGAAAAACTGTTTTTT

clone size: large
D gene: TRBD2
V gene: TRBV19
J gene: TRBJ2-1
CDR3 protein: CASIAGTRLNEQFF
CDR3 DNA: TGTGCCAGTATCGCCGGGACTAGGCTCAATGAGCAGTTCTTC

clone size: medium-sized
D gene: TRBD2
V gene: TRBV9
J gene: TRBJ2-4
CDR3 protein: CASSGLAGGPVDIQYF
CDR3 DNA: TGTGCCAGCAGCGGTCTAGCGGGAGGGCCGGTGGACATTCAGTACTTC

clone size: large
D gene: .
V gene: TRBV24-1
J gene: TRBJ1-5
CDR3 protein: CAISTTGTNQPQHF
CDR3 DNA: TGTGCCATCAGTACTACAGGAACTAATCAGCCCCAGCATTTT

clone size: medium-sized
D gene: TRBD1
V gene: TRBV7-3
J gene: TRBJ2-3
CDR3 protein: CASSPGTATSTDTQYF
CDR3 DNA: TGTGCCAGCAGCCCCGGGACAGCTACTAGCACAGATACGCAGTATTTT

clone size: medium-sized
D gene: TRBD2
V gene: TRBV7-2
J gene: TRBJ2-7
CDR3 protein: CASSWGASGYTEQYF
CDR3 DNA: TGTGCCAGCAGCTGGGGAGCTAGCGGGTATACGGAGCAGTACTTC

clone size: .
D gene: .
V gene: TRBV7-9
J gene: TRBJ1-2
CDR3 protein: CASSPPAAGHYGYTF
CDR3 DNA: TGTGCCAGCAGCCCCCCGGCCGCAGGGCACTATGGCTACACCTTC

clone size: medium-sized
D gene: TRBD2
V gene: TRBV4-2
J gene: TRBJ2-1
CDR3 protein: CASSQTGGRDEQLF
CDR3 DNA: TGTGCCAGCAGCCAAACGGGAGGGAGGGATGAGCAGCTCTTC

clone size: large
D gene: TRBD2
V gene: TRBV27
J gene: TRBJ2-7
CDR3 protein: CASSLGLAGIYEQYF
CDR3 DNA: TGTGCCAGCAGCTTAGGGCTAGCGGGAATCTACGAGCAGTACTTC

clone size: large
D gene: .
V gene: TRBV12-3/TRBV12-4
J gene: TRBJ2-1
CDR3 protein: CASRGNRQPNEQFF
CDR3 DNA: TGTGCCAGCCGAGGAAACAGGCAACCCAATGAGCAGTTCTTC

clone size: large
D gene: .
V gene: TRBV7-9
J gene: TRBJ2-7
CDR3 protein: CASSLGTNEQYF
CDR3 DNA: TGTGCCAGCAGCCTGGGGACCAACGAGCAGTACTTC

clone size: .
D gene: .
V gene: TRBV27
J gene: TRBJ1-1
CDR3 protein: CASSLRTDGTEAFF
CDR3 DNA: TGTGCCAGCAGTTTAAGGACAGACGGGACTGAAGCTTTCTTT

clone size: large
D gene: .
V gene: TRBV18
J gene: TRBJ2-2
CDR3 protein: CASSPPDDTTGELFF
CDR3 DNA: TGTGCCAGCTCACCACCGGATGACACGACCGGGGAGCTGTTTTTT

clone size: medium-sized
D gene: TRBD1
V gene: TRBV20-1
J gene: TRBJ1-2
CDR3 protein: CSARGIRTGFDYTF
CDR3 DNA: TGCAGCGCTAGAGGTATTCGGACAGGATTCGACTACACCTTC

clone size: medium-sized
D gene: .
V gene: TRBV3-1
J gene: TRBJ1-2
CDR3 protein: CASSQVGTFNYGYTF
CDR3 DNA: TGTGCCAGCAGCCAAGTCGGTACGTTTAACTATGGCTACACCTTC

clone size: medium-sized
D gene: .
V gene: TRBV27
J gene: TRBJ2-7
CDR3 protein: CASSFAVSSYEQYF
CDR3 DNA: TGTGCCAGCAGTTTCGCGGTGAGCTCCTACGAGCAGTACTTC

clone size: large
D gene: .
V gene: TRBV2
J gene: TRBJ1-2
CDR3 protein: CASSPSSSGAGYTF
CDR3 DNA: TGTGCCAGCAGTCCTTCCTCGTCCGGTGCTGGCTACACCTTC

clone size: large
D gene: .
V gene: TRBV2
J gene: TRBJ2-7
CDR3 protein: CASCEGHFYEQYF
CDR3 DNA: TGTGCCAGCTGCGAGGGGCATTTCTACGAGCAGTACTTC

clone size: few
D gene: .
V gene: TRBV18
J gene: TRBJ2-7
CDR3 protein: CASSRTGIHEQYF
CDR3 DNA: TGTGCCAGCTCACGGACTGGCATCCACGAGCAGTACTTC

clone size: medium-sized
D gene: .
V gene: TRBV7-9
J gene: TRBJ1-1
CDR3 protein: CASCLWGNTEAFF
CDR3 DNA: TGTGCCAGCTGCCTTTGGGGGAACACTGAAGCTTTCTTT

clone size: medium-sized
D gene: .
V gene: TRBV6-2/TRBV6-3
J gene: TRBJ2-2
CDR3 protein: CASRDGELFF
CDR3 DNA: TGTGCCAGCAGGGACGGGGAGCTGTTTTTT

clone size: .
D gene: TRBD1
V gene: TRBV2
J gene: TRBJ2-7
CDR3 protein: CASSPGTGVDEQYF
CDR3 DNA: TGTGCCAGCAGTCCCGGGACAGGGGTAGACGAGCAGTACTTC

clone size: few
D gene: .
V gene: TRBV19
J gene: TRBJ1-5
CDR3 protein: CASSLTGRKIYSNQPQHF
CDR3 DNA: TGTGCCAGTAGCCTAACAGGGCGGAAAATATATAGCAATCAGCCCCAGCATTTT

clone size: large
D gene: .
V gene: TRBV11-2
J gene: TRBJ2-1
CDR3 protein: CASSPLGEFF
CDR3 DNA: TGTGCCAGCAGCCCGCTAGGGGAGTTCTTC

clone size: large
D gene: .
V gene: TRBV5-6
J gene: TRBJ1-1
CDR3 protein: CASSLRGTEAFF
CDR3 DNA: TGTGCCAGCAGCTTGCGAGGCACTGAAGCTTTCTTT

clone size: medium-sized
D gene: TRBD2
V gene: TRBV27
J gene: TRBJ2-1
CDR3 protein: CASSLIAGVVEQFF
CDR3 DNA: TGTGCCAGCAGTTTAATCGCGGGAGTGGTTGAGCAGTTCTTC

clone size: large
D gene: TRBD2
V gene: TRBV27
J gene: TRBJ2-7
CDR3 protein: CASSLSSGSSYEQYF
CDR3 DNA: TGTGCCAGCAGTTTAAGTAGCGGGAGCTCCTACGAGCAGTACTTC

clone size: few
D gene: .
V gene: TRBV7-2
J gene: TRBJ2-7
CDR3 protein: CASSGGITYEQYF
CDR3 DNA: TGTGCCAGCAGCGGGGGGATCACCTACGAGCAGTACTTC

clone size: medium-sized
D gene: .
V gene: TRBV12-3/TRBV12-4
J gene: TRBJ1-1
CDR3 protein: CASSFRLYREGNTEAFF
CDR3 DNA: TGTGCCAGCAGTTTCCGACTCTACAGGGAGGGGAACACTGAAGCTTTCTTT